The 22 T cell receptor beta chains below come from one sample, sequenced in a study of monozygotic twins with inflammatory bowel disease. With the 5' RACE reads reprocessed, TCRdb shows one record per CDR3 protein and no DNA. The sample table includes hundreds of thousands of distinct CDR3 sequences. The specimen sequenced was blood. The origin of the receptors is a human donor with ulcerative colitis or Crohn's disease, or a healthy co-twin of an affected twin (not recorded which).

The chain employs TRBV19 and TRBJ1-2; no DNA is available, so the TRBD1 call from TCRdb remains unchecked. From germline, CDR1 is LNHDA and CDR2 SQIVND (reference sequence). This CDR3 has 14 amino acids. This CDR3 is CASSFLDRGHGYTF.

The chain is built from TRBV6-5 and TRBJ2-5; TCRdb returns TRBD2, unconfirmable since there is no DNA. This CDR3 region has 15 residues. Germline lookup yields CDR1 MNHEY and CDR2 SVGAGI. The CDR3 is CASSLLAGAFETQYF.

The V and J genes are TRBV5-1 and TRBJ2-2; no DNA is available, so the TRBD1 call from TCRdb remains unchecked. The V gene's germline CDR1 is SGHRS and CDR2 YFSETQ. This CDR3 region has 14 residues. The CDR3 sequence: CASSSGTGSGELFF.

The CDR3 sequence: CASSVRLQETQYF. V and J are TRBV10-2 and TRBJ2-5. Germline V gene sequence: CDR1 WSHSY, CDR2 SAAADI. This CDR3 region has 13 residues.

This chain connects TRBV5-6 to TRBJ1-1; the TRBD1 assignment by TCRdb is unverifiable without DNA. Germline V gives CDR1 SGHDT, CDR2 YYEEEE. The CDR3 is 16 residues long. CDR3 sequence reads: CASSVLTGAGYTEAFF.

The V and J genes are TRBV7-3 and TRBJ2-4; the TRBD1 assignment by TCRdb is unverifiable without DNA. This CDR3 comprises 16 residues. Germline CDR1 is SGHTA and CDR2 is FQGTGA. CDR3 protein: CASSLGPGGSRNIQYF.

This chain connects TRBV7-9 to TRBJ1-4. CDR1 and CDR2 (germline): SEHNR, FQNEAQ (reference sequence). The CDR3 consists of 14 residues. CDR3: CASSFGRDNEKLFF.

The gene calls are TRBV29-1 and TRBJ1-1; no DNA is available, so the TRBD1 call from TCRdb remains unchecked. In germline, CDR1 is SQVTM, CDR2 ANQGSEA. There are 16 residues in the CDR3. CDR3 sequence reads: CSVHEAPDRANTEAFF.

The rearrangement links TRBV5-1 to TRBJ1-1. The CDR3 covers 14 residues. Germline assignment: CDR1 SGHRS and CDR2 YFSETQ. CDR3 region: CASSLTPGNTEAFF.

V is TRBV18 and J is TRBJ1-5. CDR1 is KGHSH and CDR2 is LQKENI in the germline V gene. The CDR3 runs 16 residues. CDR3 sequence: CASSQRGGMGNQPQHF.

The chain joins TRBV7-2 to TRBJ1-5. The germline V gene has CDR1 SGHTA and CDR2 FQGNSA. This CDR3 has 15 residues. CDR3 amino acids: CASSLVSGGDVPQHF.

This chain connects TRBV6-1 to TRBJ2-2; absent DNA, TCRdb's TRBD2 call cannot be checked. The CDR3 has 16 amino acids. Germline values: CDR1 MNHNS, CDR2 SASEGT. The CDR3 here is CASRRGLAVVTGELFF.

The V and J genes are TRBV9 and TRBJ2-1. The length of the CDR3 is 12 residues. Germline V gives CDR1 SGDLS, CDR2 YYNGEE. The CDR3 here is CASSLLANEQFF.

The chain is built from TRBV9 and TRBJ2-1; TCRdb picks TRBD1, but there is no DNA to check that call. The CDR3 totals 14 residues. Germline lookup yields CDR1 SGDLS and CDR2 YYNGEE. This chain's CDR3 is CASSVRWDDLEQFF.

CDR3 region: CASSPAALETQYF. The chain combines TRBV18 with TRBJ2-5. The CDR3 has 13 amino acids. Per germline, CDR1 KGHSH and CDR2 LQKENI.

The CDR3 reads CASSLVLTSEQFF. The rearrangement links TRBV7-3 to TRBJ2-1. The CDR3 totals 13 residues. Germline V CDR1 and CDR2: SGHTA, FQGTGA.

The rearrangement uses TRBV10-3 and TRBJ2-1. The CDR3 runs 15 residues. Germline V gene data show CDR1 as ENHRY and CDR2 as SYGVKD. The CDR3 is CAISGDTRSYNEQFF.

V and J are TRBV4-3 and TRBJ2-5; TCRdb returns TRBD2, unconfirmable since there is no DNA. There are 15 residues in the CDR3. In germline, CDR1 is LGHNA, CDR2 YSLEER. The CDR3 is CASSQGLAGVKTQYF.

The chain recombines TRBV19 with TRBJ2-1; the TCRdb call, TRBD1, lacks DNA for checking. The CDR3 is 13 amino acids. Per the germline V gene, CDR1 is LNHDA and CDR2 is SQIVND (reference sequence). CDR3 loop: CASSIHRTNEQFF.

The J gene is TRBJ1-6, the V gene TRBV3-1; TCRdb names TRBD1, which stays unverified in the absence of DNA. The CDR3 length is 16 residues. CDR1 is LGHDT and CDR2 is YNNKEL in the germline V gene (reference sequence). This CDR3 is CASSQPQGNLNSPLHF. Combining the CDR3 with reference TRBV3-1 and TRBJ1-6 gives the whole variable domain DTAVSQTPKYLVTQMGNDKSIKCEQNLGHDTMYWYKQDSKKFLKIMFSYNNKELIINETVPNRFSPKSPDKAHLNLHINSLELGDSAVYFCASSQPQGNLNSPLHFGNGTRLTVT.

The V gene is TRBV7-8, the J gene TRBJ1-5; the TRBD1 assignment by TCRdb is unverifiable without DNA. The germline gives CDR1 SGHVS, CDR2 FQNEAQ. There are 15 residues in the CDR3. The CDR3 here is CASSSYGTGNQPQHF.

The chain couples TRBV20-1 to TRBJ1-2; TCRdb designates TRBD1, a call that cannot be tested without DNA. The CDR3 extends over 14 amino acids. CDR1 and CDR2 from the germline V gene are DFQATT and SNEGSKA (reference sequence). CDR3 region: CSLLAGTSNYGYTF.